The present T cell receptor beta chain was sequenced within a study of blood T cells in healthy people across ages. This CDR3 spans 12 amino acids. The V gene lost 0 bases and the J gene lost 10 bases, with 8 bases spanning the gap. Germline-derived CDR1 and CDR2 are SGHRS and YFSETQ. Primers used in a second PCR of roughly 6 to 11 cycles were a sample-barcoded 5' primer and a J-beta primer mix. TCRdb called the 5' RACE reads again in MiXCR, with one record for every CDR3 protein. The sample records around 1,000,000 distinct CDR3 sequences, around 27% being singletons. These same data were also listed under a study on T cells of mothers and their children. That paper notes: It was through the M1S primer of the second PCR that sample barcodes and 2-4 random nucleotides were added. The study found slightly higher but non-significant overlap in related versus unrelated mother-child pairs.

This sequence originates from a girl aged 2 to 9 in good health. The chain has TRBV5-1 and TRBJ2-1; no definite D call. The sample was blood. The CDR3 loop reads CASSLERREQFF. In DNA form, the CDR3 reads TGCGCCAGCAGCTTGGAACGACGAGAGCAGTTCTTC.